This T cell receptor beta chain was retrieved from a study of shared clonotypes between healthy human individuals. Looking at the study overall: Plates per donor: three CD4 naive, three CD4 memory, two CD8 naive, one CD8 memory.

Per sorted-subset replicate PCR, input was roughly 220 ng DNA, representing tens of thousands of T cell genomes. Clones were read by immunoSEQ multiplex PCR, and TCRdb kept only the in-frame ones, dropping some. The data contain almost 750,000 clones, 72% of them seen just once; the ten biggest clones take up about 1.8%. There were only Caucasian adults among the donors, and all lived in Nashville, Tennessee. The ends were cut back, 0 bases at V and 9 bases at J, with 10 bases in the middle. CDR3 size: 13 residues. Germline CDR1 and CDR2: SGHNT and YYREEE (reference sequence). The source material was memory CD4+ T cells sorted from blood. Subset meaning: CD45RA-negative fraction. The V and J genes are TRBV5-4 and TRBJ2-1, with D unclear. This TCR derives from a woman aged 25-40 years in good health. The CDR3 here is CASSLVEPSEQFF. The DNA for the CDR3 is TGTGCCAGCAGCTTGGTTGAGCCGAGTGAGCAGTTCTTC. Full variable domain (rest looked up from reference TRBV5-4 and TRBJ2-1): ETGVTQSPTHLIKTRGQQVTLRCSSQSGHNTVSWYQQALGQGPQFIFQYYREEENGRGNFPPRFSGLQFPNYSSELNVNALELDDSALYLCASSLVEPSEQFFGPGTRLTVL.